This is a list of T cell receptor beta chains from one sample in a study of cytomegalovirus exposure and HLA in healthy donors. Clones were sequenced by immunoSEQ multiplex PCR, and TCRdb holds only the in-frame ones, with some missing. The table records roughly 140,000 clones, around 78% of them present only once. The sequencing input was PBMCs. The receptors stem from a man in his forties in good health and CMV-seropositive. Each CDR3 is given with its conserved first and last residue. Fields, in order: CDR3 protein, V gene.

CDR3aa: CASSESSRDTGELFF
v_gene: TRBV10-1

CDR3aa: CASSFRGGGSGEQYF
v_gene: TRBV7-3

CDR3aa: CASSRTSGSWETQYF
v_gene: TRBV11-2

CDR3aa: CASSLQGMHTQYF
v_gene: TRBV5-1

CDR3aa: CAWSDLAGVVWGQETQYF
v_gene: TRBV30

CDR3aa: CASSLASGAFNEQFF
v_gene: TRBV11-2

CDR3aa: CASSLTLWEKLFF
v_gene: TRBV11-2

CDR3aa: CATSRDGGQGYNEQFF
v_gene: TRBV15

CDR3aa: CASSSKGQMHYGYTF
v_gene: TRBV7-2

CDR3aa: CASSEASSGRGNEQFF
v_gene: TRBV6-1

CDR3aa: CASSKDRAAGGYTF
v_gene: TRBV7-3

CDR3aa: CASSSTGTGAVYGYTF
v_gene: TRBV27

CDR3aa: CASSLAGSSYNEQFF
v_gene: TRBV5-1

CDR3aa: CAWRQGAGETQYF
v_gene: TRBV30

CDR3aa: CASIGRPQNEQFF
v_gene: TRBV6-8

CDR3aa: CATSRDGRQGTEAFF
v_gene: TRBV15

CDR3aa: CASSLQESSYEQYF
v_gene: TRBV11-2

CDR3aa: CASSFNRGGATEAFF
v_gene: TRBV7-2

CDR3aa: CSARRVPGAFF
v_gene: TRBV20-1

CDR3aa: CASSTGPGQGEAFF
v_gene: TRBV7-3

CDR3aa: CASSPKGQGAGEQYF
v_gene: TRBV28

CDR3aa: CASTPPVNTEAFF
v_gene: TRBV28

CDR3aa: CASSLVRDSYEQYF
v_gene: TRBV7-9

CDR3aa: CARRGPNTEAFF
v_gene: TRBV30

CDR3aa: CASSLSSSGSDEQFF
v_gene: TRBV27

CDR3aa: CASSRGQGYEKLFF
v_gene: TRBV28

CDR3aa: CASSSPGLEGYTF
v_gene: TRBV28

CDR3aa: CASTSGQGLQETQYF
v_gene: TRBV6-5